These 5 T cell receptor beta chains share one sample of origin, sequenced in a study of blood T cell repertoires in COVID-19. Profiling relied on immunoSEQ multiplex PCR, and the TCRdb table lists in-frame clones only, not all of them. The repertoire has 77,000 or so clones, about 83% of them found once; the top ten carry 5% to 7%. Sequencing was done on a sample of peripheral blood. All receptors derive from a woman aged 60-75 years with acute or convalescent COVID-19.

The chain is built from TRBV5-1 and TRBJ1-3, with 8 bases identical to TRBD1. The CDR3 totals 14 residues. CDR1 and CDR2 (germline): SGHRS, YFSETQ. V dropped 6 bases and J dropped 2; count of bases not matched to a gene: 4. The CDR3 DNA follows: TGCGCCAGCACCTCAGGGGGCCCTGGAAACACCATATATTTT. As protein: CASTSGGPGNTIYF. The full variable domain, its missing parts supplied by reference TRBV5-1 and TRBJ1-3, is KAGVTQTPRYLIKTRGQQVTLSCSPISGHRSVSWYQQTPGQGLQFLFEYFSETQRNKGNFPGRFSGRQFSNSRSEMNVSTLELGDSALYLCASTSGGPGNTIYFGEGSWLTVV.

The chain links TRBV19 to TRBJ2-7; D possibly corresponds to TRBD1 (6 bases). This CDR3 spans 13 amino acids. V was trimmed by 3 bases and J by 11 bases, leaving 17 bases between them. Germline V gene sequence: CDR1 LNHDA, CDR2 SQIVND (reference sequence). The CDR3 nucleotides are TGTGCCAGTAGTATTCCTCGGGACACAGGGAAGTACTTC. Translation gives CASSIPRDTGKYF.

The J gene is TRBJ2-3, the V gene TRBV3-1 (or the pseudogene TRBV3-2), with D possibly being TRBD2 (6 bases). Germline V gene lookup returns CDR1 LGHDT and CDR2 YNNKEL (reference sequence). The CDR3 consists of 13 residues. Trimming pared 0 bases from V and 9 bases from J, leaving 10 bases between. This chain's CDR3 is CASSQEEAGTQYF. CDR3 sequence (DNA): TGTGCCAGCAGCCAAGAGGAGGCGGGGACGCAGTATTTT.

This chain joins TRBV3-1 (or the pseudogene TRBV3-2) and TRBJ1-1, with D possibly TRBD1 on 5 matching bases. The CDR3 totals 14 residues. CDR1 LGHDT and CDR2 YNNKEL come from the germline V gene (reference sequence). V lost 4 bases to trimming and J lost 6 bases, with 15 bases between them. The CDR3 coding sequence is TGTGCCAGCAGCCCCCTGGGAGGGGACGCTGAAGCTTTCTTT. Amino acid sequence: CASSPLGGDAEAFF.

The CDR3 reads CASSLGGTGRPYEQYF. The CDR3 DNA sequence: TGCGCCAGCAGCTTGGGGGGGACAGGGAGGCCCTACGAGCAGTACTTC. This chain joins TRBV5-1 and TRBJ2-7; 9 bases line up with TRBD1. V lost 0 bases to trimming and J lost 2 bases; unmatched junction nucleotides: 6. Germline CDR1 is SGHRS and CDR2 is YFSETQ. This CDR3 region has 16 residues.